Listed below are T cell receptor beta chains from one sample, sequenced in a study of control samples from healthy donors and cancer patients. TCRdb's table, derived via immunoSEQ multiplex PCR, lists solely in-frame clones and lacks some. The table shows 150,000 to 200,000 clones, with 85% to 95% occurring only once. Sequences were obtained from blood. The origin of the receptors is a man younger than 30 in good health. Each CDR3 is given with its conserved first and last residue. The D gene is left open where the match is weak. Clone sizes are given selectively: once, few, many, or a class where the clone is expanded.

CDR3 length,D gene,J gene,clone size,V gene,CDR3 DNA,CDR3 protein
15,-,TRBJ1-4,-,TRBV15,TGTGCCACCAGCAGAGATCTAGGGTTGGAGGAAAAACTGTTTTTT,CATSRDLGLEEKLFF
16,TRBD1,TRBJ2-2,-,TRBV5-1,TGCGCCAGCAGTTCGCCCGGGACAGGGAACACCGGGGAGCTGTTTTTT,CASSSPGTGNTGELFF
15,-,TRBJ1-3,-,TRBV6-1,TGTGCCAGCAGTGAAAAAGGGGATTTCGGAAACACCATATATTTT,CASSEKGDFGNTIYF
13,-,TRBJ1-2,-,TRBV5-5,TGTGCCAGCAGCTTGCCAGGGGTCTATGGCTACACCTTC,CASSLPGVYGYTF
15,TRBD2,TRBJ2-1,-,TRBV11-2,TGTGCCAGCAGCACGGGACTAGCGGGTTACAATGAGCAGTTCTTC,CASSTGLAGYNEQFF
16,-,TRBJ2-1,-,TRBV11-2,TGTGCCAGCAGCCCCCCGGGCAGGGTGGTTAGTAATGAGCAGTTCTTC,CASSPPGRVVSNEQFF
16,TRBD1,TRBJ1-3,-,TRBV3-1/TRBV3-2,TGTGCCAGCAGCCCGGGACAGCTACACTCTGGAAACACCATATATTTT,CASSPGQLHSGNTIYF
12,-,TRBJ2-7,-,TRBV10-3,TGTGCCATCAGTGACGGTAACTACGAGCAGTACTTC,CAISDGNYEQYF
12,-,TRBJ2-5,-,TRBV12-3/TRBV12-4,TGTGCCAGCAGTCCGAGCCGGGAGACCCAGTACTTC,CASSPSRETQYF
11,-,TRBJ2-3,-,TRBV14,TGTGCCAGCAGCCAAGTGGATACGCAGTATTTT,CASSQVDTQYF
14,-,TRBJ2-7,-,TRBV5-1,TGCGCCAGCAGCTCCCCGGGACGGCCTGACGAGCAGTACTTC,CASSSPGRPDEQYF
15,-,TRBJ1-6,-,TRBV5-4,TGTGCCAGCGCCAGGATGAGCTCCTATAATTCACCCCTCCACTTT,CASARMSSYNSPLHF
13,TRBD1,TRBJ1-2,-,TRBV6-5,TGTGCCAGCTGGGACAGAGCTAACTATGGCTACACCTTC,CASWDRANYGYTF
15,TRBD1,TRBJ1-1,-,TRBV5-1,TGCGCCAGCAGCTTTCGACAGGGAAGATTAACTGAAGCTTTCTTT,CASSFRQGRLTEAFF
18,TRBD2,TRBJ2-2,once,TRBV2,TGTGCCAGCAGCCGTCGGTGGGAGACTAGCGGTAACACCGGGGAGCTGTTTTTT,CASSRRWETSGNTGELFF
15,TRBD1,TRBJ2-7,-,TRBV2,TGTGCCAGCAGCCTTACCGGGACAGCCTCCTACGAGCAGTACTTC,CASSLTGTASYEQYF
12,TRBD2,TRBJ2-3,-,TRBV27,TGTGCCAGCACTCCGGGGGGGGGTACGCAGTATTTT,CASTPGGGTQYF
14,TRBD2,TRBJ2-1,-,TRBV11-2,TGTGCCAGCAGCAAAAGCGGGGGGAACAATGAGCAGTTCTTC,CASSKSGGNNEQFF
15,TRBD2,TRBJ2-1,-,TRBV10-1,TGCGCCAGCAGTGAGGGGACTAGCGGTTACAATGAGCAGTTCTTC,CASSEGTSGYNEQFF
13,-,TRBJ1-6,-,TRBV3-1/TRBV3-2,TGTGCCAGCAGCCAAGATCCCGATTCACCCCTCCACTTT,CASSQDPDSPLHF
19,TRBD2,TRBJ2-1,once,TRBV5-1,TGCGCCAGCAGCTTGAAGCGTAGCGGGGGGCCGAGCTCCTGCAATGAGCAGTTCTTC,CASSLKRSGGPSSCNEQFF
14,-,TRBJ1-1,-,TRBV2,TGTGCCAGCAGTGCCGGACTGCTGAACACTGAAGCTTTCTTT,CASSAGLLNTEAFF
19,TRBD1,TRBJ1-1,-,TRBV5-5,TGTGCCAGCAGCTTCCACCCCGGGACAGGGCGGTCTCAGGACACTGAAGCTTTCTTT,CASSFHPGTGRSQDTEAFF
19,-,TRBJ2-3,-,TRBV2,TGTGCCAGCAGAGCCAACCCGGTGGGAGTAGCCATATTCACAGATACGCAGTATTTT,CASRANPVGVAIFTDTQYF
12,TRBD1,TRBJ1-5,once,TRBV29-1,TGCAGCGTCGGACAGGGAAGTCAGCCCCAGCATTTT,CSVGQGSQPQHF
15,-,TRBJ1-1,-,TRBV19,TGTGCCAGTAGTATGAACCCAGAAATAATCACTGAAGCTTTCTTT,CASSMNPEIITEAFF
18,TRBD2,TRBJ2-6,-,TRBV18,TGTGCCAGCTCACCACCGGGGAGGGGTAGCCCTGGGGCCAACGTCCTGACTTTC,CASSPPGRGSPGANVLTF
16,-,TRBJ1-2,-,TRBV27,TGTGCCAGCAGTCGCGAGAGTTGGGGGCAAGAGGGTGGCTACACCTTC,CASSRESWGQEGGYTF
15,-,TRBJ1-3,once,TRBV28,TGTGCCAGCAGTGTAACAGGCTTCTCTGGAAACACCATATATTTT,CASSVTGFSGNTIYF
13,TRBD1,TRBJ1-2,-,TRBV7-8,TGTGCCAGCAGCTTAGGACAGGGAAATGGCTACACCTTC,CASSLGQGNGYTF
14,-,TRBJ1-4,-,TRBV28,TGTGCCAGCAGCCCCCTCTCGGGAGGGGAAAAACTGTTTTTT,CASSPLSGGEKLFF
16,TRBD2,TRBJ2-1,-,TRBV3-1/TRBV3-2,TGTGCCAGCAGCCCAAGCAGCGGGGACTCCTACAATGAGCAGTTCTTC,CASSPSSGDSYNEQFF
12,-,TRBJ1-3,-,TRBV5-1,TGCGCCAGCAGCTTCTCTGGAAACACCATATATTTT,CASSFSGNTIYF
15,TRBD1,TRBJ1-2,-,TRBV6-5,TGTGCCAGCAGCCCGAATTTGGGACAGGGGCCGGGCTACACCTTC,CASSPNLGQGPGYTF